This T cell receptor (beta chain) was recovered during a study of blood T cell repertoires in COVID-19. Background on the study: The cDNA or gDNA used as material had been derived from T cells, B-cell-depleted T cells, or PBMCs.

Trimming left V 0 bases short and J 0 bases short, with 6 bases between. Germline CDR1 reads LGHDT; CDR2 reads YNNKEL (reference sequence). The CDR3 has 14 amino acids. The method was immunoSEQ multiplex PCR; TCRdb's version includes in-frame clones alone and lacks a portion of them. The data hold 200,000 to 250,000 clones, with 82% observed a single time. V gene TRBV3-1 (or the pseudogene TRBV3-2) combines with J gene TRBJ2-7; a possible D gene is TRBD2 (6 bases). The sample taken for sequencing was PBMCs or T cells enriched from blood (not recorded which). This TCR came from a woman aged 55-69 years who had recovered from COVID-19. In DNA form, the CDR3 reads TGTGCCAGCAGCCAAGAGGACTACTCCTACGAGCAGTACTTC. Translation: CASSQEDYSYEQYF.